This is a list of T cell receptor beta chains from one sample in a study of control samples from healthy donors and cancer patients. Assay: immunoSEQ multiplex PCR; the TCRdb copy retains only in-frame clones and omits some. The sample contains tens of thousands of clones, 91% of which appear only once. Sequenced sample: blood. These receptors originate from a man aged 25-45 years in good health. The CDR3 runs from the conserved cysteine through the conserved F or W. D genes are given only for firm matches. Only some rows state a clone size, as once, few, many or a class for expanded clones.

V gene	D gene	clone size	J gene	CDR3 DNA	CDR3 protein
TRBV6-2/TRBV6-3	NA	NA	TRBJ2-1	TGTGCCAGCAGTTACGGCAATGAGCAGTTCTTC	CASSYGNEQFF
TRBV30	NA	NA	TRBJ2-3	TGTGCCTGGAGTCTAGGGGGAGGGACAGATACGCAGTATTTT	CAWSLGGGTDTQYF
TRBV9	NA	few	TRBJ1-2	TGTGCCAGCAGCCCCTCGGTGCGGCGGGAGTTCTATGGCTACACCTTC	CASSPSVRREFYGYTF
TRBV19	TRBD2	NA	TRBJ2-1	TGTGCCAGTAGTATAGGTAGCGGGAGGGCCAATGAGCAGTTCTTC	CASSIGSGRANEQFF
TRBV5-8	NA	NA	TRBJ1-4	TGTGCCAGCAGCTACCTACGGAAAACTGCAACTAATGAAAAACTGTTTTTT	CASSYLRKTATNEKLFF
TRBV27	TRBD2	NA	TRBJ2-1	TGTGCCAGCAGCCGGGGGGGAGGTGAGCAGTTCTTC	CASSRGGGEQFF
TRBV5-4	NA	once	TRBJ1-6	TGTGCCAGCAGCGTAGCGCGGGAGTATAATTCACCCCTCCACTTT	CASSVAREYNSPLHF
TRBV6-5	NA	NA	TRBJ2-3	TGTGCCAGCAGAAGCTCTAAGTTCCACACAGATACGCAGTATTTT	CASRSSKFHTDTQYF
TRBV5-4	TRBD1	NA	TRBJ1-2	TGTGCCAGCAGCCTGACAGGGGTATTTCATTCCACTCCTTTC	CASSLTGVFHSTPF
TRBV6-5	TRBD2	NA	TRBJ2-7	TGTGCCAGCAGTTATCGGACTAGCTCCTACGAGCAGTACTTC	CASSYRTSSYEQYF
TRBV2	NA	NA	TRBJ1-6	TGTGCCAGCAGTGAAGACCCCAATTCACCCCTCCACTTT	CASSEDPNSPLHF
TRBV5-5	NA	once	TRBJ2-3	TGTGCCAGCAGCTTGGCAGATACGCAGTATTTT	CASSLADTQYF
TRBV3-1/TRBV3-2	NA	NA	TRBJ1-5	TGTGCCAGCAGCCACGCTTGGGTCGGGAGCAATCAGCCCCAGCATTTT	CASSHAWVGSNQPQHF
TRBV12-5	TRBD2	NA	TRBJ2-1	TGTGCTAGTGTTGGTGGGACTAGCGGGGATAGCTCCTACAATGAGCAGTTCTTC	CASVGGTSGDSSYNEQFF
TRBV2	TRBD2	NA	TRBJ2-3	TGTGCCAGCCGACTAGCGGGGGTGTTAAGCACAGATACGCAGTATTTT	CASRLAGVLSTDTQYF
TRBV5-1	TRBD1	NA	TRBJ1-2	TGCGCCAGCAGCCCTCAGGACAGGGGGCATAACTATGGCTACACCTTC	CASSPQDRGHNYGYTF
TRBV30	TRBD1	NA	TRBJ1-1	TGTGCCTGGAGCCTCGAGGGGGCATGGAACACTGAAGCTTTCTTT	CAWSLEGAWNTEAFF
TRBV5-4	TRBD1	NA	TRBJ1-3	TGTGCCAGCAGCCTACAGGGGTATGGAAACACCATATATTTT	CASSLQGYGNTIYF
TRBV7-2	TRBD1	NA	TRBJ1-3	TGTGCCAGCAGCGTAACGACAGGGTTGGGAAACACCATATATTTT	CASSVTTGLGNTIYF
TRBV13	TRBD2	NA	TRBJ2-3	TGTGCCAGCAGCTTAATTCGGACTAGCGGGGGACCGCAAAGCACAGATACGCAGTATTTT	CASSLIRTSGGPQSTDTQYF
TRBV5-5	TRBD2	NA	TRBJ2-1	TGTGCCAGCAGCGTCAGGGCGACTAGCGTGTACAATGAGCAGTTCTTC	CASSVRATSVYNEQFF
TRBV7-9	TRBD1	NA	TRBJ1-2	TGTGCCAGCAGCCCGAGGGGGCGAACGGGCTACACCTTC	CASSPRGRTGYTF
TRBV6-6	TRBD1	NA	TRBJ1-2	TGTGCCAGCAGTTACGGACAGGGGAACTATGGCTACACCTTC	CASSYGQGNYGYTF
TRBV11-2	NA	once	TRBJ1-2	TGTGCCAGCAGCTATTGGGGTCCAACAGGGCGGGGCTACACCTTC	CASSYWGPTGRGYTF
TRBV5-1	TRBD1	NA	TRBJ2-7	TGCGCCAGCAGCTTGGTGGCAGGGGGTCTCTGGGAGCAGTACTTC	CASSLVAGGLWEQYF
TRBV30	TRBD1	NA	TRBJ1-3	TGTGCCTGGGGTACCGACAGGGGGGGGCGTCCCTCTGGAAACACCATATATTTT	CAWGTDRGGRPSGNTIYF